This entry is about one TCR beta chain. The method was immunoSEQ multiplex PCR; TCRdb's version includes in-frame clones alone and lacks a portion of them. The data contain around 400,000 clones, roughly four fifths of them singletons. V was clipped by 4 bases and J by 0 bases, with 15 bases between them. This CDR3 comprises 18 residues. Germline CDR1 reads KGHDR; CDR2 reads SFDVKD. This entry belongs to a study of blood T cell repertoires in COVID-19. The TCR comes from a woman aged 45-65 years who had recovered from COVID-19. The rearrangement uses TRBV24-1 and TRBJ1-6, with a weak D call TRBD1 (5 bases). The sequencing input was PBMCs or T cells enriched from blood (not recorded which). As DNA, the CDR3 is TGTGCCACCAGTGACCGAGGACAAATGCCCTCCTATAATTCACCCCTCCACTTT. As protein: CATSDRGQMPSYNSPLHF.